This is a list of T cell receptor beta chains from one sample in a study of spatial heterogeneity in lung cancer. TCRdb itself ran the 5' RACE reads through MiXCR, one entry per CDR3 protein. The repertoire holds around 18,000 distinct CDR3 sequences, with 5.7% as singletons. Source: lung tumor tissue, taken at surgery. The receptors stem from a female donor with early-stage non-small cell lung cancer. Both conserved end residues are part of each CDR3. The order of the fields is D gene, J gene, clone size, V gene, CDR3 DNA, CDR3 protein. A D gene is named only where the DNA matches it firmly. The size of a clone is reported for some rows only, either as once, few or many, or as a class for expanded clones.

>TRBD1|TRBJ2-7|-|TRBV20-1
TGCAGTGCTAGAGTTGGGACAGGGGTCTACGAGCAGTACTTC
CSARVGTGVYEQYF
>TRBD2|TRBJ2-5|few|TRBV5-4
TGTGCCAGCAGCTGGGGACTAGCGGGAGACCAAGAGACCCAGTACTTC
CASSWGLAGDQETQYF
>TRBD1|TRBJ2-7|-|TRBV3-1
TGTGCCAGCAGCCAAGGACAGGGGTACGAGCAGTACTTC
CASSQGQGYEQYF
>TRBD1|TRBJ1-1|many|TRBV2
TGTGCCAGCAGTGTAGACAGGGGCACTGAAGCTTTCTTT
CASSVDRGTEAFF
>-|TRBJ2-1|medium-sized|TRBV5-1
TGCGCCAGCAGCTTGGTAGAGATACAAGGCGGTGAGCAGTTCTTC
CASSLVEIQGGEQFF
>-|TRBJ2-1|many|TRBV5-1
TGCGCCAGCAGCGAGACAGGAGAGCAGTTCTTC
CASSETGEQFF
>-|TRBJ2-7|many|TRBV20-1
TGCAGTGCTAGAGATCGCAGGACCGGGACTTTAAACAACGAGCAGTACTTC
CSARDRRTGTLNNEQYF
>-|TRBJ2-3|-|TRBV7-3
TGTGCCAGCAGCGACCCTAGCACAGATACGCAGTATTTT
CASSDPSTDTQYF
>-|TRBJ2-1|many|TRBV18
TGTGCCAGCTCACCTGACCGGAATGAGCAGTTCTTC
CASSPDRNEQFF
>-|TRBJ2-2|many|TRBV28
TGTGCCAGCAGTATTTCCCCCACCACCGGGGAGCTGTTTTTT
CASSISPTTGELFF
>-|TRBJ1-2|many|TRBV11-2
TGTGCCAGCACCCCCCTCGCGGGAGGTATCGGCTACACCTTC
CASTPLAGGIGYTF
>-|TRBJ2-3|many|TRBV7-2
TGTGCCAGCAGCTCCGGTCTAGTACGAGATACGCAGTATTTT
CASSSGLVRDTQYF
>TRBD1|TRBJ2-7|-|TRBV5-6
TGTGCCAGCAGCCTAACGGGGACAGAATCCTACGAGCAGTACTTC
CASSLTGTESYEQYF
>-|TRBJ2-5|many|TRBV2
TGTGCCAGCAGTGTGGGAGAGTACCAAGAGACCCAGTACTTC
CASSVGEYQETQYF
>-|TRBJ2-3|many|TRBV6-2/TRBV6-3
TGTGCCAGCAGTTACGTTAGAGATACGCAGTATTTT
CASSYVRDTQYF
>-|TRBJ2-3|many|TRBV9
TGTGCCAGCAGCTCCGGACTGGGGGGAGGCACAGATACGCAGTATTTT
CASSSGLGGGTDTQYF
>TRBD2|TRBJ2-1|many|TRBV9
TGTGCCAGCAGCCCTAGCGGTAGCTCCTACAATGAGCAGTTCTTC
CASSPSGSSYNEQFF
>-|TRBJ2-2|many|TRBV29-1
TGCAGCGCCAGAAGGTTGCAGGGGGGAACCGGGGAGCTGTTTTTT
CSARRLQGGTGELFF
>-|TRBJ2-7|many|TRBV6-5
TGTGCCAGCAGTTACTCGACGGGGGGCCACGAGCAGTACTTC
CASSYSTGGHEQYF
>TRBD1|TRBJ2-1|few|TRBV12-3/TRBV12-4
TGTGCCAGCAGCGGACAGGGGATATACAATGAGCAGTTCTTC
CASSGQGIYNEQFF
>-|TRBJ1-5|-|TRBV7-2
TGTGCCAGCAGCTTAATGCACACCCAGAATCAGCCCCAGCATTTT
CASSLMHTQNQPQHF
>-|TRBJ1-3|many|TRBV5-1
TGCGCCAGCAGCTTGGACGGACAGAACTCTGGAAACACCATATATTTT
CASSLDGQNSGNTIYF
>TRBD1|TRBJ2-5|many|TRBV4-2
TGTGCCAGCAGCCCGGATCGACAGGGGGGGGAGACCCAGTACTTC
CASSPDRQGGETQYF
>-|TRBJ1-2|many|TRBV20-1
TGCAGTGCTCAGGTTGAGGGAACAGCTAACTATGGCTACACCTTC
CSAQVEGTANYGYTF
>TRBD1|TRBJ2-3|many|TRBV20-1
TGCAGTGCTTTAGGACAGGGAACAGATACGCAGTATTTT
CSALGQGTDTQYF
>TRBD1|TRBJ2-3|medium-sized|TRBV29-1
TGCAGCGTTGTTCGGACAGGGTCAGATACGCAGTATTTT
CSVVRTGSDTQYF